This T cell receptor (beta chain) originates from a study of B cell selection in AIRE deficiency. Sorting defined conventional CD4 T cells as CD4+CD127+. This clone was observed a single time. Its matching antigen is unknown. Study conclusions and caveats: Of a few thousand shared Treg TCRbeta sequences, approximately 31% were healthy-only, 9.3% patient-only. CDR3s were shorter in shared Treg sequences, reflecting few non-templated nucleotide insertions. About 30.6% of healthy-shared Treg TCRbeta sequences appeared in patient Tconv cells. With only TCRbeta sequenced, under 45% of shared healthy Treg sequences overlapped Tconv.

Germline V CDR1 and CDR2: SGHNT, YENEEA. There are 15 residues in the CDR3. With V trimmed by 5 bases and J by 9 bases, 12 bases remained unmatched. Assay: immunoSEQ multiplex PCR; the TCRdb copy retains only in-frame clones and omits some. The table records some 20,000 clones, around 97% of them present only once. The TCR comes from a human donor with AIRE deficiency. What was sequenced was conventional CD4+ T cells sorted from PBMCs. V is TRBV11-3 and J is TRBJ2-1; 8 positions agree with TRBD2. The CDR3 nucleotides are TGTGCCAGCAGCCCAGCGCGGGGGGACCAGGGTGAGCAGTTCTTC. Its translation is CASSPARGDQGEQFF.